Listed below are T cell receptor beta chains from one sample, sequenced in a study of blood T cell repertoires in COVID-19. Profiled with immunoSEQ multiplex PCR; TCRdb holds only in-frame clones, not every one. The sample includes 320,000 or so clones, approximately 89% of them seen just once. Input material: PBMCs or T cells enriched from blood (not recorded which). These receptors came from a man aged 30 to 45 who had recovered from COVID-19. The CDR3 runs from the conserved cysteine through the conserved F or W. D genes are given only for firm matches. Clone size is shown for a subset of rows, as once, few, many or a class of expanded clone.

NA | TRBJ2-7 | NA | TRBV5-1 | TGCGCCAGCAGCTTGGCCGGGGTAATTTGGTACGAGCAGTACTTC | CASSLAGVIWYEQYF
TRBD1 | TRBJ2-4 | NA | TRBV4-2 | TGTGCCAGCAGCCAAGCGGGACAGAAAAACATTCAGTACTTC | CASSQAGQKNIQYF
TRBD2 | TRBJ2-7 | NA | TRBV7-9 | TGTGCCAGCGGGAGGGAAGCTACCTACGAGCAGTACTTC | CASGREATYEQYF
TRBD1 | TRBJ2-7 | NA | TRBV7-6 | TGTGCCAGCAGCTCCCGGACAGGCGGAAGACCCTACGAGCAGTACTTC | CASSSRTGGRPYEQYF
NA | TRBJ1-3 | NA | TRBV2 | TGTGCCAGCAAAGCCTCTGGAAACACCATATATTTT | CASKASGNTIYF
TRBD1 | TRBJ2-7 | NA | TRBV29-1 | TGCAGCGTTGAAATTGCAGGGGGCCGTTACGAGCAGTACTTC | CSVEIAGGRYEQYF
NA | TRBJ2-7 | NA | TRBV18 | TGTGCCAGCTCACCAAACAGCTACGAGCAGTACTTC | CASSPNSYEQYF
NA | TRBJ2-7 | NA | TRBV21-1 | TGTGCCATTACAGGGTCAAAGCAGTACTTC | CAITGSKQYF
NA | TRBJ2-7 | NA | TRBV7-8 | TGTGCCAGCGGTGCCACTGGGCGAGAGCAGTACTTC | CASGATGREQYF
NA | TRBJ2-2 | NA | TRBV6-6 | TGTGCCAGCAGAATGACAGAATTGGCCGGGGAGCTGTTTTTT | CASRMTELAGELFF
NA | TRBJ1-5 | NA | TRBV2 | TGTGCCAGCAGTGTGGGCGACGGGGGGCCCCAGCCCCAGCATTTT | CASSVGDGGPQPQHF
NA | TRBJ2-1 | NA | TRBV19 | TGTGCCAGTAGTACCACACGACGGGGACAATACAATGAGCAGTTCTTC | CASSTTRRGQYNEQFF
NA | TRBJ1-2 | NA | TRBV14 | TGTGCCAGCAGCCAAGATGGGCTTTTGGTCTATGGCTACACCTTC | CASSQDGLLVYGYTF
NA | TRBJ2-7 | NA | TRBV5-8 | TGTGCCAGCAGCGAACTGGTTGTGCAGTACTTC | CASSELVVQYF
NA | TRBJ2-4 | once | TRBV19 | TGTGCCATCCCTTTACAGATAGCCAAAAACATTCAGTACTTC | CAIPLQIAKNIQYF
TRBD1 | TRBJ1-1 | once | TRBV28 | TGTGCCAGCAGTTTAAATCAGGGGGGTACTGAAGCTTTCTTT | CASSLNQGGTEAFF
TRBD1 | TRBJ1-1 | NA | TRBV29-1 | TGCAGCGGAGGACAGGCCGGAACTGAAGCTTTCTTT | CSGGQAGTEAFF
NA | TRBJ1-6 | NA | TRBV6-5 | TGTGCCAGCACAGGCAGGGCGAATTCACCCCTCCACTTT | CASTGRANSPLHF
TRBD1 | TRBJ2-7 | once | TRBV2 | TGTGCCAGCAGCCCAGGACAGGGGTTCGGATACTTC | CASSPGQGFGYF
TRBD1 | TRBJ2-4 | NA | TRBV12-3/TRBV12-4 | TGTGCCAGCACCGGACAGGGAAAAAACATTCAGTACTTC | CASTGQGKNIQYF
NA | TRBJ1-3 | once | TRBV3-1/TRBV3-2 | TGTGCCAGCAGCCAAGTACTATCTGGAAACACCATATATTTT | CASSQVLSGNTIYF
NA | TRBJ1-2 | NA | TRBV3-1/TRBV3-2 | TGTGCCAGCAGCCAAAGTTCTGGTACCAGTGGCTACACCTTC | CASSQSSGTSGYTF
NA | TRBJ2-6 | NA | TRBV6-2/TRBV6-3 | TGTGCCAGCAGTTTGAGGGATGGTACTGGGGCCAACGTCCTGACTTTC | CASSLRDGTGANVLTF
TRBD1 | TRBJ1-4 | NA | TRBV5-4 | TGTGCCAGCAGCTCGGGACAGGGTTTTGAAAAACTGTTTTTT | CASSSGQGFEKLFF
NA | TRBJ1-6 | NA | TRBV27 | TGTGCCAGCAGACGGACAGACTATAATTCACCCCTCCACTTT | CASRRTDYNSPLHF
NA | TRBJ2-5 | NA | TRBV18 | TGTGCCAGCTCACCACCGGGGGGAGAGACCCAGTACTTC | CASSPPGGETQYF
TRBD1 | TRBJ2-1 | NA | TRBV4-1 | TGCGCCAGCAGCCAAGCAGCAACCGGGACAGGGGGCTTCGATGAGCAGTTCTTC | CASSQAATGTGGFDEQFF
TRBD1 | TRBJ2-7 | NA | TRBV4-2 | TGTGCCAGCAGCCACGATAGACAGGGTCCCTACGAGCAGTACTTC | CASSHDRQGPYEQYF
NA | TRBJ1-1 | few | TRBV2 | TGTGCCAGCACCGCACAGGGGAACACTGAAGCTTTCTTT | CASTAQGNTEAFF
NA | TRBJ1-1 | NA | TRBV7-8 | TGTGCCAGCAGCCGAAACAGAGACACTGAAGCTTTCTTT | CASSRNRDTEAFF
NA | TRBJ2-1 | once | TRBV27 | TGTGCCAGCAGTTTATCGCAGGGCCCCTACAATGAGCAGTTCTTC | CASSLSQGPYNEQFF
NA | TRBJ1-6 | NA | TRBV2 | TGTGCCAGCAGTTACCAGACAGGAGATAATTCACCCCTCCACTTT | CASSYQTGDNSPLHF
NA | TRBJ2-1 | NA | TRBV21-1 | TGTGCCAGCAGCCTAGAAGGGACTAGCGGGGGGGAGGAGCCTGAGCAGTTCTTC | CASSLEGTSGGEEPEQFF
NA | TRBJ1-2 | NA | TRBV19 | TGTGCCACGGGAGGCTATGGCTACACCTTC | CATGGYGYTF